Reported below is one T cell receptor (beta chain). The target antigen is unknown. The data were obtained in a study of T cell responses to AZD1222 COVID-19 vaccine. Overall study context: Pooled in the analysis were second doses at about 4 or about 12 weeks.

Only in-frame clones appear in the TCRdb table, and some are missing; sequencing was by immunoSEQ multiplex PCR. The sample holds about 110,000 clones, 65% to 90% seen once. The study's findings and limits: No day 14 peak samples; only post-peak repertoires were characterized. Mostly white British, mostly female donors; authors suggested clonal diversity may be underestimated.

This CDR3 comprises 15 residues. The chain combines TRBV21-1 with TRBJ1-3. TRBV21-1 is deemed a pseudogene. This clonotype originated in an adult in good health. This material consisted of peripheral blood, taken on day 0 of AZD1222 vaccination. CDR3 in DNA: TGTGCCAGCAGCATCACCGGAGGTACCGAAAACACCATATATTTT. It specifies CASSITGGTENTIYF.